Reported below is one T cell receptor beta chain. The antigen is not known. Trimming left V 6 bases short and J 6 bases short, with 11 bases between. The CDR3 is made up of 11 amino acids. The germline gives CDR1 SQVTM, CDR2 ANQGSEA. The PCR was carried out with 60 Vbeta primers and 13 Jbeta primers. Using immunoSEQ multiplex PCR, the repertoire was profiled, and TCRdb retains in-frame clones only, with some absent. Its listing shows 200,000 to 250,000 clones. The sample comes from a study of cytomegalovirus exposure and HLA in healthy donors. Study-level background: About 180 million T cells yielded approximately 100 million unique TCR beta sequences, as an earlier analysis found.

Regarding the study as a whole: Roughly uniform depth of sequencing across donors was assumed in presence/absence analyses. Associated with HLA alleles at 0.05 false discovery rate in a later analysis were around 15,000 TCR beta sequences. Sequencing probably produced one cluster of sequence variants that were highly shared.

This TCR derives from a woman in her 30s in good health and CMV-seropositive. The sample taken for sequencing was PBMCs. The V and J genes are TRBV29-1 and TRBJ1-2; a possible D gene is TRBD1 (5 bases). CDR3 sequence: CSVMGPDGYTF. In DNA form, the CDR3 reads TGCAGCGTGATGGGGCCGGATGGCTACACCTTC.